A selection of T cell receptor beta chains follows, all from one sample in a study of blood T cell repertoires in COVID-19. Profiling relied on immunoSEQ multiplex PCR, and the TCRdb table lists in-frame clones only, not all of them. The table records 300,000 to 400,000 clones, about 93% of them present only once. Source material: peripheral blood. The receptor set was obtained from a woman between 18 and 29 years old who had recovered from COVID-19. Both conserved end residues are part of each CDR3. Each record gives: clone size, J gene, D gene, V gene, CDR3 protein, CDR3 DNA. The D gene is left open where the match is weak. Not every row has a clone size; where given, it reads once, few, many or a size class.

abundance: -; j_gene: TRBJ1-5; d_gene: -; v_gene: TRBV3-1/TRBV3-2; CDR3aa: CASSQGRGNQPQHF; CDR3nt: TGTGCCAGCAGCCAAGGCAGGGGCAATCAGCCCCAGCATTTT
abundance: few; j_gene: TRBJ1-3; d_gene: -; v_gene: TRBV27; CDR3aa: CASSTGSGNTIYF; CDR3nt: TGTGCCAGCAGTACCGGCTCTGGAAACACCATATATTTT
abundance: -; j_gene: TRBJ2-1; d_gene: TRBD2; v_gene: TRBV5-1; CDR3aa: CASSPTPGLAGVDEQFF; CDR3nt: TGCGCCAGCAGCCCCACTCCGGGACTAGCGGGAGTAGATGAGCAGTTCTTC
abundance: -; j_gene: TRBJ2-3; d_gene: -; v_gene: TRBV12-5; CDR3aa: CASARDFRTSTDTQYF; CDR3nt: TGTGCTAGTGCCCGGGACTTCAGAACTAGCACAGATACGCAGTATTTT
abundance: -; j_gene: TRBJ1-4; d_gene: -; v_gene: TRBV5-6; CDR3aa: CASSLKSANEKLFF; CDR3nt: TGTGCCAGCAGCTTGAAATCTGCTAATGAAAAACTGTTTTTT
abundance: -; j_gene: TRBJ2-1; d_gene: -; v_gene: TRBV6-5; CDR3aa: CASSSPGAGEQFF; CDR3nt: TGTGCCAGCAGTTCCCCAGGGGCAGGTGAGCAGTTCTTC
abundance: once; j_gene: TRBJ2-1; d_gene: TRBD2; v_gene: TRBV10-3; CDR3aa: CAISDYSGRGYNEQFF; CDR3nt: TGTGCCATCAGTGACTATAGCGGGAGAGGTTACAATGAGCAGTTCTTC
abundance: -; j_gene: TRBJ1-2; d_gene: TRBD1; v_gene: TRBV6-5; CDR3aa: CASSSGTVNYGYTF; CDR3nt: TGTGCCAGCAGTTCGGGGACAGTTAACTATGGCTACACCTTC
abundance: -; j_gene: TRBJ2-1; d_gene: -; v_gene: TRBV6-5; CDR3aa: CASSYSGTPVQSEQFF; CDR3nt: TGTGCCAGCAGTTACTCCGGGACTCCAGTACAATCAGAGCAGTTCTTC
abundance: -; j_gene: TRBJ1-1; d_gene: -; v_gene: TRBV29-1; CDR3aa: CSVNTVRTEAFF; CDR3nt: TGCAGCGTGAATACCGTGCGGACTGAAGCTTTCTTT
abundance: -; j_gene: TRBJ2-2; d_gene: TRBD2; v_gene: TRBV7-6; CDR3aa: CASSSPGTSGRLTGELFF; CDR3nt: TGTGCCAGCAGCAGTCCCGGGACTAGCGGGAGGCTCACCGGGGAGCTGTTTTTT
abundance: -; j_gene: TRBJ1-3; d_gene: -; v_gene: TRBV6-5; CDR3aa: CASRRALSGNTIYF; CDR3nt: TGTGCCAGCAGGCGGGCCCTCTCTGGAAACACCATATATTTT
abundance: -; j_gene: TRBJ2-2; d_gene: -; v_gene: TRBV4-1; CDR3aa: CASSQELASRTGELFF; CDR3nt: TGCGCCAGCAGCCAAGAGTTGGCTAGCAGGACCGGGGAGCTGTTTTTT
abundance: -; j_gene: TRBJ2-5; d_gene: -; v_gene: TRBV11-3; CDR3aa: CASSLFAANQETQYF; CDR3nt: TGTGCCAGCAGCTTATTCGCGGCTAACCAAGAGACCCAGTACTTC
abundance: -; j_gene: TRBJ2-5; d_gene: -; v_gene: TRBV6-2/TRBV6-3; CDR3aa: CASSPSRETQYF; CDR3nt: TGTGCCAGCAGTCCGTCTCGGGAGACCCAGTACTTC
abundance: -; j_gene: TRBJ2-1; d_gene: -; v_gene: TRBV5-4; CDR3aa: CASSPIGHSTPNEQFF; CDR3nt: TGTGCCAGCAGCCCTATTGGACATTCCACTCCAAATGAGCAGTTCTTC
abundance: -; j_gene: TRBJ1-1; d_gene: TRBD1; v_gene: TRBV11-3; CDR3aa: CASSLTGGTEAFF; CDR3nt: TGTGCCAGCAGCCTCACAGGGGGCACTGAAGCTTTCTTT
abundance: -; j_gene: TRBJ2-5; d_gene: TRBD2; v_gene: TRBV5-1; CDR3aa: CASSYQTSGRNKETQYF; CDR3nt: TGCGCCAGCAGCTACCAGACTAGCGGGAGAAATAAAGAGACCCAGTACTTC
abundance: -; j_gene: TRBJ2-1; d_gene: TRBD1; v_gene: TRBV5-4; CDR3aa: CASSPGQDHNEQFF; CDR3nt: TGTGCCAGCAGCCCGGGACAGGATCACAATGAGCAGTTCTTC
abundance: -; j_gene: TRBJ1-6; d_gene: TRBD1; v_gene: TRBV7-2; CDR3aa: CASSPDRGRPLHF; CDR3nt: TGTGCCAGCAGCCCTGACAGGGGACGACCCCTCCACTTT